Below are 17 T cell receptor beta chains sequenced from a single sample in a study of graft-versus-host responses after intestinal transplantation. Sequencing was performed with immunoSEQ multiplex PCR; in TCRdb, only in-frame clones are kept and a portion is missing. The sample shows 37,000 or so clones, 75% to 90% of them seen only once. Intraepithelial and lamina propria lymphocytes were freed from processed graft tissue. The material was ileum tissue, obtained 200 to 210 days after intestinal transplant. These receptors originate from a human patient who received an intestinal transplant, so some T cells may come from the graft donor.

As to this clone: This sample includes further DNA sequences coding for the same CDR3. J is TRBJ1-1 and V is TRBV5-1, with D possibly TRBD1 on 5 matching bases. The CDR3 has 12 residues. V lost 4 bases, J lost 2 bases, and 6 bases lay in between. The germline V gene encodes CDR1 SGHRS and CDR2 YFSETQ. The CDR3 here is CASSDSNTEAFF. Written as DNA, the CDR3 is TGCGCCAGCAGCGACAGCAACACTGAAGCTTTCTTT. Using reference TRBV5-1 and TRBJ1-1 for the parts outside the CDR3, the full variable domain is KAGVTQTPRYLIKTRGQQVTLSCSPISGHRSVSWYQQTPGQGLQFLFEYFSETQRNKGNFPGRFSGRQFSNSRSEMNVSTLELGDSALYLCASSDSNTEAFFGQGTRLTVV.

The chain recombines TRBV15 with TRBJ2-1, with 7 bases lining up with TRBD2. The CDR3 consists of 13 residues. The trim removed 3 bases at V and 8 bases at J, leaving 4 bases unmatched. Germline CDR1 LNHNV, CDR2 YYDKDF (reference sequence). The CDR3 reads CATSSAGGDEQFF. The CDR3 DNA reads as TGTGCCACCAGCAGCGCTGGGGGGGATGAGCAGTTCTTC.

The chain links TRBV7-2 to TRBJ1-4; no definite D call. The CDR3 covers 17 residues. CDR1 is SGHTA and CDR2 is FQGNSA in the germline V gene. V lost 1 base and J 4 bases, leaving 16 bases between the germline ends. The CDR3 DNA sequence: TGTGCCAGCAGCTTAGTACTACTATCCGGATATAATGAAAAACTGTTTTTT. Its translation: CASSLVLLSGYNEKLFF. Filled out from reference TRBV7-2 and TRBJ1-4, the complete variable domain reads GAGVSQSPSNKVTEKGKDVELRCDPISGHTALYWYRQSLGQGLEFLIYFQGNSAPDKSGLPSDRFSAERTGGSVSTLTIQRTQQEDSAVYLCASSLVLLSGYNEKLFFGSGTQLSVL.

The chain's CDR3 is CASSAGTGGYEQYF. The CDR3 DNA reads as TGTGCCAGCAGTGCGGGGACAGGGGGCTACGAGCAGTACTTC. This chain connects TRBV27 to TRBJ2-7; 11 bases match TRBD1. This CDR3 region has 14 residues. J lost 3 bases, V lost 5 bases, and 3 bases had no gene match. The germline V gene has CDR1 MNHEY and CDR2 SMNVEV (reference sequence).

The J gene is TRBJ2-5, the V gene TRBV6-4; TRBD2 agrees at 11 bases. CDR1 is MRHNA, CDR2 SNTAGT, per germline. Unmatched junction bases numbered 7, after V lost 7 bases and J lost 3 bases. CDR3 length equals 15 residues. CDR3: CASTPLAGVKETQYF. The CDR3 bases are TGTGCCAGCACCCCACTAGCGGGGGTAAAAGAGACCCAGTACTTC.

The gene calls are TRBV9 and TRBJ2-5, with 9 bases lining up with TRBD2. The V segment lost 0 bases and the J segment 4 bases; nucleotides outside the gene matches: 13. Germline lookup yields CDR1 SGDLS and CDR2 YYNGEE. The CDR3 runs to 18 residues. CDR3 in DNA: TGTGCCAGCAGCGTAGGGGTTAGCGGGGGATCTCGCAGAGAGACCCAGTACTTC. Its translation is CASSVGVSGGSRRETQYF.

The chain combines TRBV7-9 with TRBJ2-5; 12 nucleotides line up with TRBD2. V dropped 4 bases and J dropped 2; count of bases not matched to a gene: 5. Germline loops: CDR1 SEHNR, CDR2 FQNEAQ (reference sequence). CDR3 length: 16 residues. Written as DNA, the CDR3 is TGTGCCAGCAGCTCCTGGACTAGCGGGGTACAAGAGACCCAGTACTTC. Its protein product is CASSSWTSGVQETQYF.

The V gene is TRBV6-6, the J gene TRBJ2-1; D unclear. Trimming removed 3 bases from V and 9 bases from J, with 12 bases in between. The germline gives CDR1 MNHNY, CDR2 SVGAGI (reference sequence). This CDR3 has 13 amino acids. The CDR3 bases are TGTGCCAGCAGTTATACCCCACTCACTGAGCAGTTCTTC. It encodes CASSYTPLTEQFF.

This chain links TRBV7-9 with TRBJ2-5; D gene uncertain. This CDR3 contains 14 residues. Trimming removed 5 bases from V and 2 bases from J, with 12 bases in between. Germline V lookup: CDR1 SEHNR, CDR2 FQNEAQ (reference sequence). CDR3: CASSPRLGQETQYF. The CDR3 DNA sequence: TGTGCCAGCAGCCCCCGACTGGGGCAAGAGACCCAGTACTTC.

The V call is TRBV7-2, the J call TRBJ1-6; D gene unclear. Deletions cut 3 bases from V and 11 bases from J, with 11 bases between. The CDR3 sequence is 13 residues long. In germline, CDR1 is SGHTA, CDR2 FQGNSA. The CDR3 region has the DNA TGTGCCAGCAGCTTGGGCGGTTCTGCACCCCTCCACTTT. Translation: CASSLGGSAPLHF.

The chain combines TRBV7-8 with TRBJ2-5; D may be TRBD2 (5 bases). Germline values: CDR1 SGHVS, CDR2 FQNEAQ. The CDR3 is made up of 14 amino acids. Trimming cost V 1 base and J 5 bases, with 11 bases left between them. CDR3 region: CASSLVRDRETQYF. The CDR3 nucleotides read TGTGCCAGCAGCTTAGTGAGGGATAGGGAGACCCAGTACTTC.

V and J are TRBV7-9 and TRBJ2-5; no clear D gene. CDR1 is SEHNR and CDR2 is FQNEAQ in the germline V gene (reference sequence). There are 12 residues in the CDR3. V lost 5 bases, J lost 5 bases, and 9 bases lay in between. The CDR3 bases are TGTGCCAGCAGCACAACTATGGAGACCCAGTACTTC. Amino acid sequence: CASSTTMETQYF.

This rearrangement joins TRBV27 to TRBJ1-5, with 11 bases that match TRBD1. Germline CDR1 and CDR2: MNHEY and SMNVEV (reference sequence). The J segment lost 0 bases and the V segment lost 6 bases, leaving 10 bases of the junction unmatched. The CDR3 is 18 amino acids. The chain's CDR3 is CASSRKGTGGHSNQPQHF. The CDR3 bases are TGTGCCAGCAGCCGGAAAGGGACAGGGGGACATAGCAATCAGCCCCAGCATTTT.

The chain links TRBV5-6 to TRBJ1-2; perhaps TRBD1 as D (6 bases). Trimming shortened V by 4 bases and J by 4 bases, and 17 bases separated the two germline ends. The CDR3 has 15 residues. The germline V gene has CDR1 SGHDT and CDR2 YYEEEE. The CDR3 reads CASSQRGGSSYGYTF. CDR3 nucleotides: TGTGCCAGCAGCCAGCGAGGGGGAAGCAGCTATGGCTACACCTTC.

The J gene is TRBJ1-2, the V gene TRBV29-1; the D gene is possibly TRBD1 (5 bases). Trimming removed 1 base from V and 5 bases from J, with 20 bases in between. This CDR3 has 16 amino acids. Germline CDR1 SQVTM, CDR2 ANQGSEA. The CDR3 loop is CSVEGRRGGAIYGYTF. In DNA form, the CDR3 reads TGCAGCGTTGAAGGCCGTCGGGGAGGGGCCATATATGGCTACACCTTC.

This CDR3 is CASSTGGSSPLHF. The CDR3 region has the DNA TGTGCCAGCAGCACAGGGGGTAGCTCACCCCTCCACTTT. The rearrangement joins TRBV27 to TRBJ1-6; 8 bases align to TRBD1. CDR1 and CDR2 (germline): MNHEY, SMNVEV (reference sequence). This CDR3 comprises 13 residues. V was pared by 6 bases and J by 10 bases, with 5 bases of the junction left unmatched.

The CDR3 sequence: CASRRFGVQETQYF. The CDR3 DNA reads as TGTGCCAGCCGGAGGTTTGGGGTACAAGAGACCCAGTACTTC. The chain joins TRBV27 to TRBJ2-5; TRBD2 is a possible D gene (5 bases). The CDR3 is made up of 14 amino acids. V was cut by 8 bases and J by 2 bases, with 15 bases left in between. CDR1 and CDR2 (germline): MNHEY, SMNVEV (reference sequence).